A selection of T cell receptor beta chains follows, all from one sample in a study of T cell responses to AZD1222 COVID-19 vaccine. The method was immunoSEQ multiplex PCR; TCRdb's version includes in-frame clones alone and lacks a portion of them. The table lists 90,000 to 100,000 clones, 65% to 85% of them singletons. The sample was peripheral blood, taken 28 days after the second AZD1222 dose. These receptor sequences come from an adult who received the AZD1222 COVID-19 vaccine. Each CDR3 is given with its conserved first and last residue. The order of the fields is J gene, V gene, CDR3 length, D gene, clone size, CDR3 DNA, CDR3 protein. A D gene is named only where the DNA matches it firmly. Rows may omit the clone size; those that give it use once, few, many or a size class.

J: TRBJ1-1; V: TRBV27; length: 14; D: NA; size: NA; DNA: TGTGCCAGCAGATACAGGATGGAGAACACTGAAGCTTTCTTT; CDR3: CASRYRMENTEAFF
J: TRBJ1-6; V: TRBV16; length: 15; D: TRBD1; size: NA; DNA: TGTGCCAGCAGCCAATCCAGGGGGCAGGATTCACCCCTCCACTTT; CDR3: CASSQSRGQDSPLHF
J: TRBJ2-5; V: TRBV4-1; length: 14; D: NA; size: NA; DNA: TGCGCCAGCAGTACGGACACCCAGGGGGGGACCCAGTACTTC; CDR3: CASSTDTQGGTQYF
J: TRBJ2-5; V: TRBV11-2; length: 14; D: NA; size: NA; DNA: TGTGCCAGCACCGAGAGGGGGGGGGTACTAGCCCAGTACTTC; CDR3: CASTERGGVLAQYF
J: TRBJ2-1; V: TRBV6-5; length: 15; D: NA; size: NA; DNA: TGTGCCAGCAGACTAGAGGGACTTCAGAACAATGAGCAGTTCTTC; CDR3: CASRLEGLQNNEQFF
J: TRBJ1-1; V: TRBV9; length: 14; D: NA; size: NA; DNA: TGTGCCAGCAGCGTACTAACAGGGAACACTGAAGCTTTCTTT; CDR3: CASSVLTGNTEAFF
J: TRBJ2-1; V: TRBV29-1; length: 14; D: NA; size: NA; DNA: TGCAGCGTTGTCGGGTGGGGGGGCCGCAATGAGCAGTTCTTC; CDR3: CSVVGWGGRNEQFF
J: TRBJ2-6; V: TRBV2; length: 12; D: NA; size: NA; DNA: TGTGCCAGCAGTACCGGGGCCAACGTCCTGACTTTC; CDR3: CASSTGANVLTF
J: TRBJ1-1; V: TRBV7-3; length: 13; D: NA; size: NA; DNA: TGTGCCAGCAGCTTAATCCGGAACACTGAAGCTTTCTTT; CDR3: CASSLIRNTEAFF
J: TRBJ2-7; V: TRBV10-3; length: 13; D: NA; size: few; DNA: TGTGCCATCAAACCAACAGGGTTCTACGAGCAGTACTTC; CDR3: CAIKPTGFYEQYF
J: TRBJ2-3; V: TRBV30; length: 15; D: NA; size: NA; DNA: TGTGCCTGGAGTGATCTAGCGCTTGCCACAGATACGCAGTATTTT; CDR3: CAWSDLALATDTQYF
J: TRBJ2-1; V: TRBV7-3; length: 11; D: NA; size: NA; DNA: TGTGCCAGCCAGGGTAACAATGAGCAGTTCTTC; CDR3: CASQGNNEQFF
J: TRBJ1-1; V: TRBV2; length: 14; D: NA; size: NA; DNA: TGTGCCAGCATTCAGGCGGGTCGGGCCACTGAAGCTTTCTTT; CDR3: CASIQAGRATEAFF